This T cell receptor beta chain was recorded in a study of T cells in Graves' hyperthyroidism and ophthalmopathy. There are many counts of this clonotype. Its antigen is undetermined. Study-wide results and limits: Blood also contained most expanded thyroid clonotypes above 0.001. The model anticipated ophthalmopathy a median about 7.1 months pre-onset.

There are 13 residues in the CDR3. The germline V gene encodes CDR1 MNHEY and CDR2 SVGEGT. The V end was cut by 3 bases, the J end by 3 bases, with 9 bases between. There were TCR beta CDR3 regions amplified from RNA transcripts. Carried out on the TCR CDR3, a first-round RT-PCR used the HTBI primer set. TCRdb passed the multiplex PCR reads through MiXCR, listing each CDR3 protein once. The table lists approximately 300,000 distinct CDR3 sequences, more than 15% of them singletons. At least 3 on the Clinical Activity Score was recorded for ophthalmopathy patients, who also had NOSPECS grade at least 4 and duration under 3 months. A roughly 9.3 ml volume of fresh peripheral blood provided the PBMCs.

The gene calls are TRBV6-2 or TRBV6-3 and TRBJ2-7, with no clear D. The sequenced sample was blood. The source is a woman aged 60-70 years with Graves' ophthalmopathy. The CDR3 here is CASSYGRNYEQYF. DNA for the CDR3: TGTGCCAGCAGTTATGGCAGGAACTACGAGCAGTACTTC.